This section outlines one T cell receptor (beta chain) sequence together with its context. Antigen: not known. This sample is part of a study of cytomegalovirus exposure and HLA in healthy donors. In the study overall: The 666 first-cohort repertoires shared a platform with the approximately 120 validation repertoires, as reported in a later analysis.

Profiling relied on immunoSEQ multiplex PCR, and the TCRdb table lists in-frame clones only, not all of them. The sample consists of 200,000 to 250,000 clones, around 86% of them appearing once. Study-wide results and caveats: CMV antigen specificity of a few CMV-associated chains was confirmed in vitro. The classifier reportedly diagnosed cytomegalovirus status with high specificity and sensitivity.

The CDR3 runs 12 residues. With 5 bases removed from V and 2 bases from J, the gap between germline ends came to 3 bases. Per germline, CDR1 LNHDA and CDR2 SQIVND (reference sequence). The rearrangement links TRBV19 to TRBJ1-4; D remains ambiguous. The sequence came from a woman between 18 and 29 years old in good health and CMV-seropositive. The sample taken for sequencing was PBMCs. The CDR3 DNA follows: TGTGCCAGTAGTTCTACTAATGAAAAACTGTTTTTT. It yields the protein CASSSTNEKLFF.